One and the same sample provided the 21 T cell receptor beta chains below, sequenced in a study of early T cells in non-severe SARS-CoV-2 infection. TCRdb itself ran the 5' RACE reads through MiXCR, one entry per CDR3 protein. The repertoire holds 17,000 or so distinct CDR3 sequences, about 5.4% seen once, with 6% to 7% in the top ten. Sequenced material: whole blood, taken at baseline. Receptor source: an adult who was a healthcare worker with PCR-confirmed SARS-CoV-2 infection or an uninfected control (not recorded which).

This clonotype was seen a few times. V is TRBV29-1 and J is TRBJ1-2; D remains ambiguous. The germline V and J ends were trimmed by 4 bases and 6 bases, with 15 bases remaining between them. CDR3 length: 13 amino acids. Germline V lookup: CDR1 SQVTM, CDR2 ANQGSEA. The CDR3 nucleotides read TGCAGCGTTGTCGTCGGGCAGGCCCATGGCTACACCTTC. Protein: CSVVVGQAHGYTF.

Many counts were recorded for this clonotype. The chain couples TRBV15 to TRBJ1-6; 7 positions agree with TRBD1. Germline trimming cut 0 bases from V and 11 bases from J; bases unmatched to any gene: 10. This CDR3 spans 16 amino acids. CDR1 and CDR2 from the germline V gene are LNHNV and YYDKDF (reference sequence). CDR3 loop: CATSRDLDRVKAPLHF. CDR3 nucleotide sequence: TGTGCCACCAGCAGAGATCTTGACAGGGTAAAGGCACCCCTCCACTTT. The full variable domain, in which reference TRBV15 and TRBJ1-6 provide the parts outside the CDR3, is DAMVIQNPRYQVTQFGKPVTLSCSQTLNHNVMYWYQQKSSQAPKLLFHYYDKDFNNEADTPDNFQSRRPNTSFCFLDIRSPGLGDTAMYLCATSRDLDRVKAPLHFGNGTRLTVT.

This clonotype was counted many times. The DNA of the CDR3 is TGTGCCAGTATGGGTACCCAAGAGACCCAGTACTTC. Residues: CASMGTQETQYF. V and J are TRBV6-6 and TRBJ2-5; D unclear. The CDR3 is made up of 12 amino acids. With 9 bases removed from V and 1 base from J, the gap between germline ends came to 9 bases. Germline V gene sequence: CDR1 MNHNY, CDR2 SVGAGI (reference sequence).

The V gene is TRBV6-2 or TRBV6-3, the J gene TRBJ1-5; perhaps TRBD1 as D (5 bases). This CDR3 has 14 amino acids. Germline assignment: CDR1 MNHEY and CDR2 SVGEGT. V lost 7 bases and J 2 bases, leaving 12 bases between the germline ends. CDR3 nucleotide sequence: TGTGCCAGCACTCCCGGGGGGGGCAATCAGCCCCAGCATTTT. This gives the protein CASTPGGGNQPQHF.

This clonotype is labeled medium-sized (0.01 to 0.1%). The chain employs TRBV7-9 and TRBJ1-1, with D perhaps matching TRBD1 (5 bases). CDR1 is SEHNR and CDR2 is FQNEAQ in the germline V gene (reference sequence). The CDR3 totals 18 residues. V was cut by 0 bases and J by 1 base, with 18 bases left in between. CDR3 coding DNA: TGTGCCAGCAGCTTAGCATTGAGGAGACGGGGGAGGAACACTGAAGCTTTCTTT. Translated, it gives CASSLALRRRGRNTEAFF.

This chain joins TRBV10-2 and TRBJ2-3, with D maybe TRBD2 (6 bases). Looked up from germline, CDR1 is WSHSY and CDR2 is SAAADI. V gave up 8 bases and J gave up 1 base, with 10 bases separating them. This CDR3 has 13 residues. CDR3 region: CASAGGGTDTQYF. The CDR3 DNA follows: TGCGCCAGCGCGGGCGGGGGCACAGATACGCAGTATTTT.

This clonotype was recorded many times. The J gene is TRBJ1-5, the V gene TRBV19; unclear D gene. From germline, CDR1 is LNHDA and CDR2 SQIVND (reference sequence). V was shortened by 6 bases and J by 5 bases, with 17 bases between the two germline ends. This CDR3 region has 15 residues. The CDR3 region is CASRIARQAHQPQHF. Here the CDR3 DNA reads TGTGCCAGTAGGATCGCGCGGCAGGCCCATCAGCCCCAGCATTTT.

This clonotype showed up just a few times. The V and J genes are TRBV14 and TRBJ1-2; D possibly corresponds to TRBD1 (6 bases). V was pared by 5 bases and J by 8 bases, with 18 bases between. The germline V gene encodes CDR1 SGHDN and CDR2 FVKESK. The CDR3 contains 14 residues. CDR3 in amino acids: CASSRDKTMEGYTF. In nucleotides, the CDR3 is TGTGCCAGCAGCAGGGACAAAACAATGGAGGGCTACACCTTC. The full variable domain, its missing parts supplied by reference TRBV14 and TRBJ1-2, is EAGVTQFPSHSVIEKGQTVTLRCDPISGHDNLYWYRRVMGKEIKFLLHFVKESKQDESGMPNNRFLAERTGGTYSTLKVQPAELEDSGVYFCASSRDKTMEGYTFGSGTRLTVV.

This clonotype appeared many times. This chain links TRBV19 with TRBJ2-7; 9 nucleotides agree with TRBD2. Germline V lookup: CDR1 LNHDA, CDR2 SQIVND (reference sequence). The CDR3 has 14 amino acids. V was pared by 6 bases and J by 2 bases, with 5 bases of the junction left unmatched. CDR3: CASSQRGATYEQYF. DNA for the CDR3: TGTGCCAGTAGCCAGCGGGGGGCCACCTACGAGCAGTACTTC. Looking up the rest from reference TRBV19 and TRBJ2-7 gives the full variable domain: DGGITQSPKYLFRKEGQNVTLSCEQNLNHDAMYWYRQDPGQGLRLIYYSQIVNDFQKGDIAEGYSVSREKKESFPLTVTSAQKNPTAFYLCASSQRGATYEQYFGPGTRLTVT.

This clonotype has at least ten counts. The V call is TRBV7-2, the J call TRBJ1-2; D unclear. Germline-derived CDR1 and CDR2 are SGHTA and FQGNSA. The ends were cut back, 3 bases at V and 3 bases at J, with 11 bases in the middle. There are 14 residues in the CDR3. The CDR3: CASSLAPRDYGYTF. Here the CDR3 DNA reads TGTGCCAGCAGCTTGGCCCCCCGGGACTATGGCTACACCTTC.

This clonotype was detected ten times or more. The chain couples TRBV4-3 to TRBJ2-2; possibly TRBD1 for D (6 bases). The CDR3 is made up of 16 amino acids. In germline, CDR1 is LGHNA, CDR2 YSLEER. The germline V and J ends were trimmed by 4 bases and 3 bases, with 15 bases remaining between them. CDR3 sequence reads: CASSRGGRGHTGELFF. DNA for the CDR3: TGCGCCAGCAGCCGCGGTGGCAGGGGACACACCGGGGAGCTGTTTTTT.

This clonotype was detected only a few times. The chain links TRBV5-1 to TRBJ1-2, with D unresolved. The V gene lost 0 bases and the J gene lost 2 bases, with 8 bases spanning the gap. Germline CDR1 SGHRS, CDR2 YFSETQ. The CDR3 covers 14 residues. CDR3 DNA sequence: TGCGCCAGCAGCTTGGATCCGGGAAACTATGGCTACACCTTC. Its translation: CASSLDPGNYGYTF.

This clonotype was detected many times. The chain couples TRBV6-5 to TRBJ1-4, with 7 bases identical to TRBD1. Trimming cost V 6 bases and J 10 bases; bases outside gene matches: 11. Germline CDR1 reads MNHEY; CDR2 reads SVGAGI. The CDR3 consists of 14 residues. The CDR3 loop reads CASSLRQGSSKLFF. CDR3 DNA: TGTGCCAGCAGCCTCAGACAGGGTAGCTCAAAACTGTTTTTT.

The chain carries TRBV20-1 and TRBJ1-1; a possible D gene is TRBD1 (6 bases). CDR1 is DFQATT and CDR2 is SNEGSKA in the germline V gene (reference sequence). Trimming cost V 1 base and J 3 bases, with 12 bases left between them. The CDR3 extends over 14 amino acids. The CDR3 reads CSARGRGLYTEAFF. The CDR3 nucleotides read TGCAGTGCTAGAGGACGGGGGCTATACACTGAAGCTTTCTTT.

The rearrangement joins TRBV6-1 to TRBJ1-2, with 9 bases matching TRBD1. Germline V CDR1 and CDR2: MNHNS, SASEGT. V was clipped by 1 base and J by 3 bases; unmatched bases: 3. The CDR3 extends over 15 amino acids. CDR3 sequence (DNA): TGTGCCAGCAGTGAAGACAGGGGGCGTGACTATGGCTACACCTTC. Its translation: CASSEDRGRDYGYTF.

This clonotype was seen once. A much larger clone differs by one base, so this may be a read error. This rearrangement joins TRBV12-3 or TRBV12-4 to TRBJ1-3; TRBD1 aligns across 7 bases. Trimming removed 5 bases from V and 4 bases from J; junction bases left unmatched: 11. The CDR3 loop spans 16 amino acids. Here the CDR3 reads CASSPAGGISGNTIYF. CDR3 DNA sequence: TGTGCCAGCAGTCCGGCAGGGGGAATCTCCGGAAACACCATATATTTT.

This clonotype was seen ten or more times. This sequence joins TRBV7-8 and TRBJ2-6; no clear D gene. This CDR3 contains 15 residues. V was cut by 3 bases and J by 0 bases, with 6 bases left in between. In germline, CDR1 is SGHVS, CDR2 FQNEAQ. CDR3 in DNA: TGTGCCAGCAGCTTTCTGGACTCTGGGGCCAACGTCCTGACTTTC. Encoded protein: CASSFLDSGANVLTF.

This chain uses TRBV2 with TRBJ1-2; no firm D call. The CDR3 runs to 13 residues. CDR1 SNHLY and CDR2 FYNNEI come from the germline V gene. Trimming removed 7 bases at V and 6 bases at J, with 15 bases between. The CDR3 nucleotides read TGTGCCAGCAAAAGTGATTCGAATAATGGCTACACCTTC. Its translation: CASKSDSNNGYTF.

Ten or more counts support this clonotype. CDR3 amino acids: CSVDGGYF. In DNA, the CDR3 is TGCAGCGTTGACGGTGGATATTTT. The chain uses TRBV29-1 and TRBJ1-3; the D is unclear. The V and J ends lost 3 bases and 15 bases respectively, with 6 bases between them. CDR1 is SQVTM, CDR2 ANQGSEA, per germline. CDR3 length: 8 residues.

The sample holds many counts of this clonotype. The gene calls are TRBV25-1 and TRBJ1-6, with 7 positions matching TRBD1. Germline lookup yields CDR1 MGHDK and CDR2 SYGVNS. The V and J ends lost 4 bases and 5 bases, in that order; junction bases with no gene match: 8. The CDR3 runs 16 residues. CDR3 in amino acids: CASSARTGADNSPLHF. CDR3 in DNA: TGTGCCAGCAGTGCACGGACAGGCGCAGATAATTCACCCCTCCACTTT.

This clonotype was recorded many times. The chain has TRBV9 and TRBJ1-1; unclear D gene. The V end lost 0 bases, the J end lost 4 bases, and 7 bases lay between the germline ends. CDR1 and CDR2 (germline): SGDLS, YYNGEE. The CDR3 covers 13 residues. The CDR3 bases are TGTGCCAGCAGCGTAGTTGGGTTCACTGAAGCTTTCTTT. It encodes CASSVVGFTEAFF.